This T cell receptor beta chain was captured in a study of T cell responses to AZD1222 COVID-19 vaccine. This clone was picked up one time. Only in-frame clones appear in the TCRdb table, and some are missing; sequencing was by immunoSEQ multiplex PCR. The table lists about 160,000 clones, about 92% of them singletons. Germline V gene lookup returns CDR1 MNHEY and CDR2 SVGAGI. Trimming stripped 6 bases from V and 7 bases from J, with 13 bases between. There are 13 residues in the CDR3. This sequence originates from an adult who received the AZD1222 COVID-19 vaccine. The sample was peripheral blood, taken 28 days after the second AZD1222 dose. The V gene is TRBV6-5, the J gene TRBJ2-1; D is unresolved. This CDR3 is CASRNQIWNEQFF. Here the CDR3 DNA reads TGTGCCAGCAGAAACCAAATATGGAATGAGCAGTTCTTC.